Given below is one T cell receptor (beta chain) in context. CDR1 is GTSNPN and CDR2 is SVGIG in the germline V gene (reference sequence). The CDR3 is 15 residues long. Trimming took 5 bases from V and 6 from J; bases not matched to a gene: 16. This sample is part of a study of cytomegalovirus exposure and HLA in healthy donors. It was with 60 Vbeta and 13 Jbeta primers that the PCR ran. Method: immunoSEQ multiplex PCR; TCRdb's copy keeps in-frame clones and lacks some. The sample consists of about 220,000 clones, about 81% of them appearing once. The chain couples TRBV30 to TRBJ2-7; 7 bases are shared with TRBD1. The sequence was obtained from a man aged 35 to 55 in good health and CMV-seropositive. The sequencing input was PBMCs. The CDR3 reads CAWGRPTGTKGEQYF. CDR3 DNA sequence: TGTGCCTGGGGACGCCCGACAGGGACGAAGGGCGAGCAGTACTTC.